The 31 T cell receptor beta chains in this list originate from one sample, sequenced in a study of cytomegalovirus exposure and HLA in healthy donors. Vbeta (60) and Jbeta (13) primers were used in the PCR. This table comes from immunoSEQ multiplex PCR, and its TCRdb copy is limited to in-frame clones, with some not included. Found here are about 170,000 clones, 60% to 80% of them singletons; the top ten hold roughly 3%. Sequenced sample: PBMCs. Receptor source: a female donor in good health and CMV-seronegative.

This clone came up once. This sequence joins TRBV6-5 and TRBJ1-2; 7 bases line up with TRBD1. There are 14 residues in the CDR3. The germline gives CDR1 MNHEY, CDR2 SVGAGI. V was clipped by 7 bases and J by 7 bases; unmatched bases: 12. CDR3 bases: TGTGCCAGCACCCGGACAGGAAGAGTAGCTGGCTACACCTTC. Its protein product is CASTRTGRVAGYTF.

The chain employs TRBV25-1 and TRBJ1-2; 8 nucleotides line up with TRBD1. The CDR3 extends over 13 amino acids. Germline CDR1 is MGHDK and CDR2 is SYGVNS. The junction had 7 bases not matched to a gene; V was cut back by 5 bases and J by 8 bases. In DNA form, the CDR3 reads TGTGCCAGCAGTCCCCGACAGGGGCAAGGCTACACCTTC. This sequence encodes CASSPRQGQGYTF.

This CDR3 is CASSKDSTSYNEQFF. In DNA form, the CDR3 reads TGCGCCAGCAGCAAAGACAGCACCTCCTACAATGAGCAGTTCTTC. The rearrangement links TRBV5-1 to TRBJ2-1; tentatively, D is TRBD1 (5 bases). Trimming took 4 bases from V and 0 from J, leaving 11 bases between them. Germline CDR1 and CDR2: SGHRS and YFSETQ. The CDR3 covers 15 residues.

The gene calls are TRBV5-1 and TRBJ1-2; no reliable D call. The V end lost 0 bases, the J end lost 8 bases, and 14 bases lay between the germline ends. Germline CDR1 and CDR2: SGHRS and YFSETQ. The CDR3 runs to 14 residues. The DNA for the CDR3 is TGCGCCAGCAGCTTGGCGTATAGATCCGTGGGCTACACCTTC. This codes for CASSLAYRSVGYTF.

This rearrangement joins TRBV7-2 to TRBJ1-5; no clear D. From germline, CDR1 is SGHTA and CDR2 FQGNSA. The length of the CDR3 is 15 residues. The V end was cut by 4 bases, the J end by 0 bases, with 10 bases between. The CDR3, as DNA: TGTGCCAGCAGCTCACCCAGTGGTAGCAATCAGCCCCAGCATTTT. Encoded protein: CASSSPSGSNQPQHF. The entire variable domain, with the rest obtained from reference TRBV7-2 and TRBJ1-5, is as follows: GAGVSQSPSNKVTEKGKDVELRCDPISGHTALYWYRQSLGQGLEFLIYFQGNSAPDKSGLPSDRFSAERTGGSVSTLTIQRTQQEDSAVYLCASSSPSGSNQPQHFGDGTRLSIL.

This chain connects TRBV5-4 to TRBJ2-1, with D tentatively TRBD1 (6 bases). The CDR3 runs to 15 residues. Between the trimmed V and J ends, which lost 4 bases and 12 bases, there was a span of 23 bases. Germline CDR1 is SGHNT and CDR2 is YYREEE (reference sequence). DNA for the CDR3: TGTGCCAGCAGCGAACCACAGGGTGTCAGGGGTGGGCAGTTCTTC. Translating gives CASSEPQGVRGGQFF.

Concerning this clone: The junction does not match germline at one end; this may be a read error. J is TRBJ2-7 and V is TRBV7-9; the match to TRBD1 covers 7 bases. Germline V CDR1 and CDR2: SEHNR, FQNEAQ (reference sequence). The CDR3 runs to 15 residues. CDR3 region: CSSSFGQGVGYEQYF. CDR3 coding DNA: TGTTCCAGCAGCTTTGGGCAGGGGGTTGGGTACGAGCAGTACTTC. The entire variable domain, with the rest obtained from reference TRBV7-9 and TRBJ2-7, is as follows: DTGVSQNPRHKITKRGQNVTFRCDPISEHNRLYWYRQTLGQGPEFLTYFQNEAQLEKSRLLSDRFSAERPKGSFSTLEIQRTEQGDSAMYLCSSSFGQGVGYEQYFGPGTRLTVT.

The V and J genes are TRBV5-1 and TRBJ1-1; 7 nucleotides agree with TRBD1. Germline loops: CDR1 SGHRS, CDR2 YFSETQ. With V trimmed by 0 bases and J by 3 bases, 5 bases remained unmatched. CDR3 length: 15 amino acids. The CDR3 DNA follows: TGCGCCAGCAGCTTGGGAGGGGGCCCCGACACTGAAGCTTTCTTT. As protein: CASSLGGGPDTEAFF.

The chain recombines TRBV5-8 with TRBJ1-2; the match to TRBD1 covers 7 bases. The junction had 6 bases not matched to a gene; V was cut back by 4 bases and J by 0 bases. Per the germline V gene, CDR1 is SGHTS and CDR2 is YDEGEE. The CDR3 has 15 amino acids. CDR3 residues: CASSRTGAPNYGYTF. The CDR3 DNA is TGTGCCAGCAGCCGTACAGGGGCTCCTAACTATGGCTACACCTTC.

The CDR3 DNA sequence: TGTGCCTGGAACCCCGAGGGACAGGCCCCCCCCTACGAGCAGTACTTC. Its translation: CAWNPEGQAPPYEQYF. This chain links TRBV30 with TRBJ2-7, with TRBD1 matching 8 bases. The CDR3 has 16 amino acids. CDR1 GTSNPN and CDR2 SVGIG come from the germline V gene (reference sequence). J gave up 2 bases and V 4 bases, and 13 bases lay outside the gene matches.

The sample holds a few counts of this clone. CDR3 coding DNA: TGTGCCAGCAGCTGGGACAGGGGTCCCTATGGCTACACCTTC. Amino acids: CASSWDRGPYGYTF. The chain joins TRBV6-6 to TRBJ1-2; 10 nucleotides agree with TRBD1. The CDR3 length is 14 residues. The germline gives CDR1 MNHNY, CDR2 SVGAGI (reference sequence). V shed 6 bases and J 4 bases; nucleotides not matched to a gene: 5.

As to this clone: Other DNA sequences in this specimen translate into the identical CDR3. V and J are TRBV2 and TRBJ2-3; 8 positions agree with TRBD2. CDR1 and CDR2 (germline): SNHLY, FYNNEI. The CDR3 has 15 amino acids. V shed 6 bases and J 0 bases; nucleotides not matched to a gene: 5. CDR3 coding DNA: TGTGCCAGCAGCGTACTAGCGGTTAGCACAGATACGCAGTATTTT. Translation: CASSVLAVSTDTQYF. The variable domain in full, completed from reference TRBV2 and TRBJ2-3, reads EPEVTQTPSHQVTQMGQEVILRCVPISNHLYFYWYRQILGQKVEFLVSFYNNEISEKSEIFDDQFSVERPDGSNFTLKIRSTKLEDSAMYFCASSVLAVSTDTQYFGPGTRLTVL.

The rearrangement joins TRBV7-6 to TRBJ2-3; D unresolved. The germline gives CDR1 SGHVS, CDR2 FNYEAQ. V lost 3 bases and J 4 bases, leaving 5 bases between the germline ends. The CDR3 is made up of 12 amino acids. CDR3 region: CASSFGPDTQYF. The CDR3 DNA is TGTGCCAGCAGCTTCGGTCCAGATACGCAGTATTTT. The full variable domain, with the rest looked up from reference TRBV7-6 and TRBJ2-3, is GAGVSQSPRYKVTKRGQDVALRCDPISGHVSLYWYRQALGQGPEFLTYFNYEAQQDKSGLPNDRFSAERPEGSISTLTIQRTEQRDSAMYRCASSFGPDTQYFGPGTRLTVL.

The chain carries TRBV5-6 and TRBJ1-2; 7 nucleotides agree with TRBD1. Per the germline V gene, CDR1 is SGHDT and CDR2 is YYEEEE. The CDR3 covers 14 residues. Unmatched junction bases numbered 3, after V lost 3 bases and J lost 1 base. CDR3 nucleotides: TGTGCCAGCAGCTCAGCAGGGGGTAACTATGGCTACACCTTC. Translation: CASSSAGGNYGYTF.

This chain joins TRBV5-4 and TRBJ1-2; TRBD1 matches 9 bases. From germline, CDR1 is SGHNT and CDR2 YYREEE (reference sequence). V was pared by 2 bases and J by 8 bases, with 7 bases of the junction left unmatched. CDR3 length equals 14 residues. The CDR3 sequence is CASSFRDRVRGYTF. DNA of the CDR3: TGTGCCAGCAGCTTTAGGGACAGGGTGCGCGGCTACACCTTC.

The V call is TRBV10-3, the J call TRBJ1-1; D call uncertain. V lost 0 bases and J 4 bases, leaving 9 bases between the germline ends. Germline CDR1 reads ENHRY; CDR2 reads SYGVKD. The CDR3 covers 14 residues. The CDR3 reads CAISESRAVTEAFF. DNA of the CDR3: TGTGCCATCAGTGAGTCGAGGGCAGTCACTGAAGCTTTCTTT.

The chain employs TRBV5-4 and TRBJ2-5, with 8 nucleotides matching TRBD2. Germline V gives CDR1 SGHNT, CDR2 YYREEE (reference sequence). After removal of 1 base from V and 4 bases from J, the junction contained 15 bases not matched to a gene. The CDR3 has 18 residues. The CDR3 protein is CASSLPTLAGKGGETQYF. The CDR3 DNA follows: TGTGCCAGCAGCTTGCCGACTTTAGCGGGGAAGGGAGGAGAGACCCAGTACTTC. Based on the CDR3 plus reference TRBV5-4 and TRBJ2-5, the full variable domain is ETGVTQSPTHLIKTRGQQVTLRCSSQSGHNTVSWYQQALGQGPQFIFQYYREEENGRGNFPPRFSGLQFPNYSSELNVNALELDDSALYLCASSLPTLAGKGGETQYFGPGTRLLVL.

This chain connects TRBV5-4 to TRBJ2-7; the match to TRBD2 covers 11 bases. J lost 6 bases, V lost 4 bases, and 6 bases had no gene match. Germline V CDR1 and CDR2: SGHNT, YYREEE (reference sequence). The CDR3 has 14 residues. In nucleotides, the CDR3 is TGTGCCAGCAGCCCTCGACTAGCGGGAAGCGAGCAGTACTTC. Translated: CASSPRLAGSEQYF.

The chain recombines TRBV28 with TRBJ1-2, with D maybe TRBD1 (5 bases). V dropped 10 bases and J dropped 5 bases, with 17 bases sitting between them. Germline-derived CDR1 and CDR2 are MDHEN and SYDVKM. The CDR3 has 13 residues. As DNA, the CDR3 is TGTGCCACCTCCCCCGACAGTCTATATGGCTACACCTTC. Protein product: CATSPDSLYGYTF.

The chain has TRBV19 and TRBJ1-5; 10 positions match TRBD1. V shed 4 bases, J shed 2 bases, and the junction held 11 bases outside the gene matches. The CDR3 consists of 18 residues. The germline gives CDR1 LNHDA, CDR2 SQIVND (reference sequence). The CDR3 sequence is CASSKPGQGLRGNQPQHF. CDR3 nucleotides: TGTGCCAGTAGTAAACCGGGACAGGGGCTTAGGGGCAATCAGCCCCAGCATTTT.

The count of this clone is one. One end of the junction does not line up with germline, which may come from a read error. This sequence joins TRBV7-3 and TRBJ2-2; D is ambiguous. Germline CDR1 SGHTA, CDR2 FQGTGA. The length of the CDR3 is 13 residues. Here the CDR3 DNA reads TGTGCCAGCAGCCTCCCCAACACCAGGGAGCTGTTTTTT. Protein: CASSLPNTRELFF. Full variable domain (remainder filled in from reference TRBV7-3 and TRBJ2-2): GAGVSQTPSNKVTEKGKYVELRCDPISGHTALYWYRQSLGQGPEFLIYFQGTGAADDSGLPNDRFFAVRPEGSVSTLKIQRTERGDSAVYLCASSLPNTRELFFGEGSRLTVL.

The V and J genes are TRBV7-2 and TRBJ1-2; 8 bases line up with TRBD1. Germline CDR1 is SGHTA and CDR2 is FQGNSA. Trimming at V came to 5 bases and at J to 7 bases, leaving 9 bases not matched to a gene. The CDR3 length is 14 residues. DNA for the CDR3: TGTGCCAGCAGCACCCAGACAGGGGCGAGTGGCTACACCTTC. Encoded protein: CASSTQTGASGYTF.

This clone was detected once. Germline is not matched at one junction end, which may reflect a read error. The chain is built from TRBV7-9 and TRBJ2-3; TRBD1 matches at 10 bases. Germline CDR1 SEHNR, CDR2 FQNEAQ (reference sequence). The CDR3 contains 16 residues. The CDR3 coding sequence is TGTTCCAGCAGCTACGCGGACAGGGGGGGAATGGATACGCAGTATTTT. Translated: CSSSYADRGGMDTQYF.

The chain links TRBV28 to TRBJ1-1; 8 bases match TRBD1. J lost 10 bases, V lost 5 bases, and 6 bases had no gene match. The germline CDR1 and CDR2 sequences are MDHEN and SYDVKM. The CDR3 spans 12 residues. Here the CDR3 DNA reads TGTGCCAGCAGTACTGGACAGGGACGAGCTTTCTTT. Amino acid sequence: CASSTGQGRAFF. The whole variable domain, filled in from reference TRBV28 and TRBJ1-1, reads DVKVTQSSRYLVKRTGEKVFLECVQDMDHENMFWYRQDPGLGLRLIYFSYDVKMKEKGDIPEGYSVSREKKERFSLILESASTNQTSMYLCASSTGQGRAFFGQGTRLTVV.

The V and J genes are TRBV15 and TRBJ2-1, with TRBD2 matching 7 bases. Trimming took 0 bases from V and 1 from J; bases not matched to a gene: 9. The CDR3 length is 18 residues. CDR1 LNHNV and CDR2 YYDKDF come from the germline V gene (reference sequence). CDR3 nucleotide sequence: TGTGCCACCAGCAGAGATCCCCTTCCTAGCGGTTCCTACAATGAGCAGTTCTTC. Translated: CATSRDPLPSGSYNEQFF.

This chain connects TRBV19 to TRBJ2-2; D might be TRBD1 (6 bases). CDR3 length: 14 residues. Germline-derived CDR1 and CDR2 are LNHDA and SQIVND (reference sequence). V was shortened by 6 bases and J by 5 bases, with 13 bases between the two germline ends. CDR3 coding DNA: TGTGCCAGTAGATCGGCAGGGGCGACCGGGGAGCTGTTTTTT. This encodes CASRSAGATGELFF.

The CDR3: CASSLAGGAGYEQYF. The CDR3 coding sequence is TGTGCCAGCAGCTTAGCAGGAGGGGCGGGCTACGAGCAGTACTTC. The genes are TRBV7-2 and TRBJ2-7, with TRBD2 as a possible D gene (6 bases). This CDR3 has 15 residues. V dropped 0 bases and J dropped 3 bases, with 12 bases sitting between them. The germline V gene has CDR1 SGHTA and CDR2 FQGNSA. The whole variable domain, remainder taken from reference TRBV7-2 and TRBJ2-7, is GAGVSQSPSNKVTEKGKDVELRCDPISGHTALYWYRQSLGQGLEFLIYFQGNSAPDKSGLPSDRFSAERTGGSVSTLTIQRTQQEDSAVYLCASSLAGGAGYEQYFGPGTRLTVT.

V usage is TRBV7-9 and J usage is TRBJ1-1; 9 bases are a match to TRBD1. The CDR3 has 15 amino acids. The J segment lost 3 bases and the V segment lost 5 bases, leaving 7 bases of the junction unmatched. Germline CDR1 and CDR2: SEHNR and FQNEAQ (reference sequence). CDR3 loop: CASSAGTGLDTEAFF. DNA for the CDR3: TGTGCCAGCAGCGCCGGGACAGGGTTGGACACTGAAGCTTTCTTT.

The chain couples TRBV5-1 to TRBJ1-1, with D tentatively TRBD1 (5 bases). Germline-derived CDR1 and CDR2 are SGHRS and YFSETQ. This CDR3 contains 15 residues. V was pared by 0 bases and J by 0 bases, with 9 bases between. The DNA of the CDR3 is TGCGCCAGCAGCTTGGGGGGCAGCTTGAACACTGAAGCTTTCTTT. It translates to CASSLGGSLNTEAFF.

This chain connects TRBV30 to TRBJ2-1; TRBD2 matches 15 bases. The length of the CDR3 is 17 residues. Per the germline V gene, CDR1 is GTSNPN and CDR2 is SVGIG (reference sequence). The CDR3 bases are TGTGCTTCAGGAGGGACTAGCGGGAGGACGCCCTACAATGAGCAGTTCTTC. The encoded protein is CASGGTSGRTPYNEQFF.

This rearrangement joins TRBV27 to TRBJ1-1, with D unclear. V lost 3 bases and J lost 0, with 8 bases in between. CDR1 is MNHEY, CDR2 SMNVEV, per germline (reference sequence). The CDR3 has 14 residues. The CDR3 protein is CASSFNGVNTEAFF. The CDR3 region has the DNA TGTGCCAGCAGTTTTAACGGTGTGAACACTGAAGCTTTCTTT.